This T cell receptor (beta chain) was recorded in a study of T cell responses to AZD1222 COVID-19 vaccine. Sequenced by immunoSEQ multiplex PCR; TCRdb stores in-frame clones only, minus some. The sample carries 100,000 or so clones, about 85% recorded once. Notes on this clone: The target antigen is unknown.

General study findings and limits: Seropositivity was recorded at baseline in only a handful of AZD1222 recipients. CD4 TCRs associated with vaccination spanned spike, dominating at 160-218 and 743-854.

CDR1 and CDR2 from the germline V gene are MGHRA and YSYEKL. The CDR3 covers 16 residues. Trimming left V 2 bases short and J 0 bases short, with 11 bases between. The sample in question was peripheral blood, obtained on day 0 of AZD1222 vaccination. The genes are TRBV4-1 and TRBJ1-5, with D perhaps matching TRBD1 (5 bases). This TCR derives from an adult in good health. The CDR3 DNA follows: TGCGCCAGCAGCCAATCCGACAGCAATAGCAATCAGCCCCAGCATTTT. Protein product: CASSQSDSNSNQPQHF.